This T cell receptor beta chain was recovered during a study of T-cell reconstitution after alpha-beta-depleted transplantation in children. Study-wide points: At the one-year point after transplant, T-cell counts and TCRbeta diversity were found to come mostly from T cells that had been newly produced. Roughly two months post-transplant, alpha-beta T cells reportedly originated from several hundred graft clones that had expanded.

Construction of the TCRbeta library involved unique molecular identifiers. TCRdb re-derived calls from the PCR reads in MiXCR, one entry per CDR3 protein. The sample carries 500,000 to 600,000 distinct CDR3 sequences, about a quarter recorded once. About this clonotype: Antigen: not known.

Trimming took 6 bases from V and 1 from J; bases not matched to a gene: 14. From germline, CDR1 is MNHNS and CDR2 SASEGT. This CDR3 has 19 residues. The J gene is TRBJ2-1, the V gene TRBV6-1; TRBD2 matches 11 bases. The starting material was PBMCs, obtained before TCRalphabeta/CD19-depleted stem cell transplant. The source of this sequence is a boy younger than two with Wiskott-Aldrich syndrome, due to receive a stem cell transplant. The CDR3 nucleotides are TGTGCCAGCAGCGGATCTCATACTCTAGCGGGAGGTTCCTACAATGAGCAGTTCTTC. Amino acids: CASSGSHTLAGGSYNEQFF.